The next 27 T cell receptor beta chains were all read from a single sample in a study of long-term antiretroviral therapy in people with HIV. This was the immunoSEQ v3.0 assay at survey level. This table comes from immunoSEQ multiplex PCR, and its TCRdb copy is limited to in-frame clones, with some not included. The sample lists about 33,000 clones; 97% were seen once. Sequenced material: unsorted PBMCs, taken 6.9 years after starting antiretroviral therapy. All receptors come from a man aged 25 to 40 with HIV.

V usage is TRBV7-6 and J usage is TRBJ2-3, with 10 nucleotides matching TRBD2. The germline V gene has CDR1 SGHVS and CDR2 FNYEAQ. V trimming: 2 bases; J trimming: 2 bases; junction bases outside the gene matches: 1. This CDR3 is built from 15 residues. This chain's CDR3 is CASSLTSGATDTQYF. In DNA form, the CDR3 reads TGTGCCAGCAGCTTAACTAGCGGGGCCACAGATACGCAGTATTTT.

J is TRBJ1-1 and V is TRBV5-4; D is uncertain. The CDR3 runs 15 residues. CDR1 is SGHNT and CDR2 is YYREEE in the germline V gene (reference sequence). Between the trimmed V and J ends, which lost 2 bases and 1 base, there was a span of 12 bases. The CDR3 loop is CASSLGSPTNTEAFF. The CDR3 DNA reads TGTGCCAGCAGCTTAGGCAGCCCAACGAACACTGAAGCTTTCTTT.

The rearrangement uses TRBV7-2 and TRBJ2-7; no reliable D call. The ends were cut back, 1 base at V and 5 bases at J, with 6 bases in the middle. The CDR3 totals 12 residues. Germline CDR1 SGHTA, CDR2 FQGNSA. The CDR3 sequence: CASSLERDEQYF. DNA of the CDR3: TGTGCCAGCAGCTTAGAACGGGACGAGCAGTACTTC.

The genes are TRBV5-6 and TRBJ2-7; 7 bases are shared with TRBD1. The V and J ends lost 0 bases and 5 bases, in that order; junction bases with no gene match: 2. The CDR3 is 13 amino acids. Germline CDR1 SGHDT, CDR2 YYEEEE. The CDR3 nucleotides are TGTGCCAGCAGCTTGGGAGGGGGCCACGAGCAGTACTTC. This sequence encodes CASSLGGGHEQYF.

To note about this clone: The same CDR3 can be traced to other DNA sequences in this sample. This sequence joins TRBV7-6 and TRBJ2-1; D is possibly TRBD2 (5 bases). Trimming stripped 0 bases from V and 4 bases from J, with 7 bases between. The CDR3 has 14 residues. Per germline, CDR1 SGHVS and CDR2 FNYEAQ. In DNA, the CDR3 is TGTGCCAGCAGCTTAGCGGGAGCTTACAATGAGCAGTTCTTC. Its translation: CASSLAGAYNEQFF.

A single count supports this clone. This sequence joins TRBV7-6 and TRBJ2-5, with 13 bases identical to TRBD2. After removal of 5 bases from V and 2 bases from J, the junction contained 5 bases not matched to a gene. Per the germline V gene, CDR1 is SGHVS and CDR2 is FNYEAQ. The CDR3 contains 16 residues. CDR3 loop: CASSPETSGGQETQYF. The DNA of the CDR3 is TGTGCCAGCAGCCCCGAGACTAGCGGGGGGCAAGAGACCCAGTACTTC.

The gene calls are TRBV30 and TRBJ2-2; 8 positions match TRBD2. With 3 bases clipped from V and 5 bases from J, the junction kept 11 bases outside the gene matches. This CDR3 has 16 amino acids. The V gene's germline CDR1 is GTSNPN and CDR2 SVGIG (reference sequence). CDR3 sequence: CAWRAGRALLTGELFF. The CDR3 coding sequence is TGTGCCTGGAGGGCCGGGAGGGCCTTATTGACCGGGGAGCTGTTTTTT.

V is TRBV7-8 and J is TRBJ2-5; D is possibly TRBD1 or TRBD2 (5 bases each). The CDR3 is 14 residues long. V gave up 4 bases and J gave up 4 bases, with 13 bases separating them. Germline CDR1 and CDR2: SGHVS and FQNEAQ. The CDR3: CASSSRGARETQYF. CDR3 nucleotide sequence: TGTGCCAGCAGCTCCCGAGGGGCCCGAGAGACCCAGTACTTC.

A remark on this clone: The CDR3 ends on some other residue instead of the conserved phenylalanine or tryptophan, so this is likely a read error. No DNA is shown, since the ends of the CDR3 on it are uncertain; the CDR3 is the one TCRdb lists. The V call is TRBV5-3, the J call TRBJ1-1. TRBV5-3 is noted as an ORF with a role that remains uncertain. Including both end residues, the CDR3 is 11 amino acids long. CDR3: CARSLVSRGAL.

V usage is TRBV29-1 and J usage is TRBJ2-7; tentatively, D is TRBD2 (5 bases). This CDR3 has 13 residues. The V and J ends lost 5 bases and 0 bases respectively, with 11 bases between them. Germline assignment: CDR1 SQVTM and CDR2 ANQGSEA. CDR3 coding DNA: TGCAGCGTTTACGTGGCGGGCTCCTACGAGCAGTACTTC. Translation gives CSVYVAGSYEQYF.

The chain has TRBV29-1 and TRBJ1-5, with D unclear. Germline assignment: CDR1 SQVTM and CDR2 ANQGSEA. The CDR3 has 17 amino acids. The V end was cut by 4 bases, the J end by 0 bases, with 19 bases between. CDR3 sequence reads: CSVAGPKESPSNQPQHF. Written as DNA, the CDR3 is TGCAGCGTTGCTGGCCCTAAAGAAAGCCCTAGCAATCAGCCCCAGCATTTT. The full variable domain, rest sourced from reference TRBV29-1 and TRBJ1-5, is SAVISQKPSRDICQRGTSLTIQCQVDSQVTMMFWYRQQPGQSLTLIATANQGSEATYESGFVIDKFPISRPNLTFSTLTVSNMSPEDSSIYLCSVAGPKESPSNQPQHFGDGTRLSIL.

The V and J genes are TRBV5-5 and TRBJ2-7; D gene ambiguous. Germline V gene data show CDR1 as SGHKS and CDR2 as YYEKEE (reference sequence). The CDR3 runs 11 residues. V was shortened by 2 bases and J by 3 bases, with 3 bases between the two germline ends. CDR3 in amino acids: CASSFSYEQYF. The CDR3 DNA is TGTGCCAGCAGCTTTAGCTACGAGCAGTACTTC. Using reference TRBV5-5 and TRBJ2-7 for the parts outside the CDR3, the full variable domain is DAGVTQSPTHLIKTRGQQVTLRCSPISGHKSVSWYQQVLGQGPQFIFQYYEKEERGRGNFPDRFSARQFPNYSSELNVNALLLGDSALYLCASSFSYEQYFGPGTRLTVT.

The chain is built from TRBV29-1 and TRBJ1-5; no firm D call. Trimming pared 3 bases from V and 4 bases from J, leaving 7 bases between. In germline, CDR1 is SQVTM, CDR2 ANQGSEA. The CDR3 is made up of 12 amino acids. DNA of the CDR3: TGCAGCGTTGAGGCAGATAATCAGCCCCAGCATTTT. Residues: CSVEADNQPQHF.

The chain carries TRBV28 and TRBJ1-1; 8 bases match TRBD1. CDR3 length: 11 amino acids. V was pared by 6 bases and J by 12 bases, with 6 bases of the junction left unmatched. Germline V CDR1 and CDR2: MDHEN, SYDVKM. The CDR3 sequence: CASSTDRETFF. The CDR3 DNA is TGTGCCAGCAGCACGGACAGGGAAACTTTCTTT. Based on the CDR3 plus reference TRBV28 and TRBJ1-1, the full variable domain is DVKVTQSSRYLVKRTGEKVFLECVQDMDHENMFWYRQDPGLGLRLIYFSYDVKMKEKGDIPEGYSVSREKKERFSLILESASTNQTSMYLCASSTDRETFFGQGTRLTVV.

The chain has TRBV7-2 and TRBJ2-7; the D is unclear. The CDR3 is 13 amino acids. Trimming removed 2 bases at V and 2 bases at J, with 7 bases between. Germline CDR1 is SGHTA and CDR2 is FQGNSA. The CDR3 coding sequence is TGTGCCAGCAGCTTATACCACCCCTACGAGCAGTACTTC. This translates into CASSLYHPYEQYF.

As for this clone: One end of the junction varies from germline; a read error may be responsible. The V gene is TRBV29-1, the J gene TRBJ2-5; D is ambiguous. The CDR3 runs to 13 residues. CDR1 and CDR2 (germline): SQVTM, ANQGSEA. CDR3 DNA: TGCAGCGCCTACGGGCAGATACAAGAGGCCCAGTACTTC. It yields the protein CSAYGQIQEAQYF.

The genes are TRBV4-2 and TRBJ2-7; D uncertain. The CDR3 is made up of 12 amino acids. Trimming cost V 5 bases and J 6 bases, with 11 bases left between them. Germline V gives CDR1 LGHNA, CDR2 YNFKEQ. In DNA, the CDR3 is TGTGCCAGCAGCTTCTTGGTGGGCGAGCAGTACTTC. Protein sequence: CASSFLVGEQYF.

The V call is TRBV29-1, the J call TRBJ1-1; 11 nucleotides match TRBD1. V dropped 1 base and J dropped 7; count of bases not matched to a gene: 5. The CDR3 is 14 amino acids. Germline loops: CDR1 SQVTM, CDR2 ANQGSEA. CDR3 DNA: TGCAGCGTTGAAGCCGGACAGGGGGCTGGTGAAGCTTTCTTT. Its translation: CSVEAGQGAGEAFF.

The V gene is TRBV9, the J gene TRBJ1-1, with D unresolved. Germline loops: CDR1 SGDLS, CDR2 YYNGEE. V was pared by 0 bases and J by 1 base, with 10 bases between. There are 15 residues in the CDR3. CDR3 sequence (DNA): TGTGCCAGCAGCGTAGCTCTTTCCGCGAACACTGAAGCTTTCTTT. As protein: CASSVALSANTEAFF.

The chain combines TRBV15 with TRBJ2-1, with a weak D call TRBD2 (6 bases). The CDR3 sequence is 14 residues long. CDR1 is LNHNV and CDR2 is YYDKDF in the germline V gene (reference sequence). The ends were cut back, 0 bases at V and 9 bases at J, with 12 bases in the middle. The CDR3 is CATSREGGGGEQFF. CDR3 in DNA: TGTGCCACCAGCAGAGAAGGTGGGGGAGGTGAGCAGTTCTTC.

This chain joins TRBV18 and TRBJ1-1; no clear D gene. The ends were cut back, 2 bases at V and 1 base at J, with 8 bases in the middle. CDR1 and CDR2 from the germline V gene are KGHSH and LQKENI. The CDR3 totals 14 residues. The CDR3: CASSPSEANTEAFF. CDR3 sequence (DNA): TGTGCCAGCTCACCAAGTGAGGCGAACACTGAAGCTTTCTTT.

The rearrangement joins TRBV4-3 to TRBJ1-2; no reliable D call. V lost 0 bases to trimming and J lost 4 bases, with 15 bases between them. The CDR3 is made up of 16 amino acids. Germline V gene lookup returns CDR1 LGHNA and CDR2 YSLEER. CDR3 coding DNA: TGCGCCAGCAGCCAAGATTTGAGTCCGGTCTTCTATGGCTACACCTTC. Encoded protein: CASSQDLSPVFYGYTF.

As DNA, the CDR3 is TGTGCCAGCAGCCCAAGACTGGGCACCGGGGAGCTGTTTTTT. Translation gives CASSPRLGTGELFF. The chain has TRBV7-3 and TRBJ2-2, with unresolved D. Germline loops: CDR1 SGHTA, CDR2 FQGTGA. CDR3 length: 14 residues. Between the trimmed V and J ends, which lost 5 bases and 4 bases, there was a span of 11 bases.

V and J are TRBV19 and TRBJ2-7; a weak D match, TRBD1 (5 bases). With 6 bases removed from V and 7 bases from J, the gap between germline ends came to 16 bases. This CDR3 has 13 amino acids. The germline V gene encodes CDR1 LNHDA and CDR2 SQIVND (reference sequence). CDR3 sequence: CASSDRLDGEQYF. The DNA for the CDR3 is TGTGCCAGTAGCGACAGACTTGATGGGGAGCAGTACTTC.

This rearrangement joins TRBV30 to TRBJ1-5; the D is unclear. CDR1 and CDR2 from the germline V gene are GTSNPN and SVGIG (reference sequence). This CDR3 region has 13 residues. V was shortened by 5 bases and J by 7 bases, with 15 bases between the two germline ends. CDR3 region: CAWQVGEQQPQHF. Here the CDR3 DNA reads TGTGCCTGGCAGGTAGGAGAACAGCAGCCCCAGCATTTT. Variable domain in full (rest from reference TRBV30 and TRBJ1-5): SQTIHQWPATLVQPVGSPLSLECTVEGTSNPNLYWYRQAAGRGLQLLFYSVGIGQISSEVPQNLSASRPQDRQFILSSKKLLLSDSGFYLCAWQVGEQQPQHFGDGTRLSIL.

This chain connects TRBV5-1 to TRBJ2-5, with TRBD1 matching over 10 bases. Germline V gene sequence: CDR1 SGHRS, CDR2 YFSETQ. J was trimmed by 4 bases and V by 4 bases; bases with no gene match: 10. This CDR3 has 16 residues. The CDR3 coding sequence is TGCGCCAGCAGCCCCGGGACAGGGGATGGTACAGAGACCCAGTACTTC. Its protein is CASSPGTGDGTETQYF.

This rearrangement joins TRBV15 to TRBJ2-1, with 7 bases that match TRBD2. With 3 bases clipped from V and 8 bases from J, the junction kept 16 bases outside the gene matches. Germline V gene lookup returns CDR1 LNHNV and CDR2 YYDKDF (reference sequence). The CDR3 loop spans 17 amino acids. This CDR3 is CATSRGTGRGEGHEQFF. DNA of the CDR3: TGTGCCACCAGCAGGGGTACGGGCCGGGGGGAAGGTCATGAGCAGTTCTTC.